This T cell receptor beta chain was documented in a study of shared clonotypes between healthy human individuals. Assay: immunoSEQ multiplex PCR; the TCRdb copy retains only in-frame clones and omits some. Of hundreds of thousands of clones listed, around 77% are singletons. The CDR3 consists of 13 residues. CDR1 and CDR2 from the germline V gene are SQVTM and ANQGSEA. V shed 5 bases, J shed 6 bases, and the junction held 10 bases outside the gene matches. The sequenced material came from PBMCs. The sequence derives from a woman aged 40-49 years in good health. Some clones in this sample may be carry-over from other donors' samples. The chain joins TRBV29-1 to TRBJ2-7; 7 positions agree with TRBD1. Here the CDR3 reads CSVHRGPGGEQYF. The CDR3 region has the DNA TGCAGCGTTCACAGGGGCCCAGGGGGCGAGCAGTACTTC.